These 5 T cell receptor beta chains originate from one sample sequenced in a study of T cells in Graves' hyperthyroidism and ophthalmopathy. Authors of the study amplified TCR beta CDR3 regions from RNA transcripts. When the TCR CDR3 underwent first-round RT-PCR, the HTBI primer set was used. TCRdb re-called the multiplex PCR reads through MiXCR, storing one row per CDR3 protein. The table lists under 800,000 distinct CDR3 sequences, around 15% of them singletons. The specimen was blood. These TCRs come from a woman aged 18-29 years with Graves' hyperthyroidism.

In this sample, this clonotype turned up many times. The chain has TRBV30 and TRBJ1-5; no firm D call. V was trimmed by 2 bases and J by 3 bases, leaving 14 bases between them. This CDR3 is 15 amino acids long. CDR1 is GTSNPN and CDR2 is SVGIG in the germline V gene (reference sequence). The CDR3 here is CAWSSEAGLNQPQHF. The CDR3, as DNA: TGTGCCTGGAGTAGTGAGGCTGGTCTCAATCAGCCCCAGCATTTT.

This clonotype has a count of ten or more. The chain is built from TRBV3-1 and TRBJ2-7; a possible D gene is TRBD2 (6 bases). Germline V CDR1 and CDR2: LGHDT, YNNKEL (reference sequence). The CDR3 totals 12 residues. V was trimmed by 2 bases and J by 7 bases, leaving 9 bases between them. This chain's CDR3 is CASSQIGGEQYF. In DNA, the CDR3 is TGTGCCAGCAGCCAAATTGGGGGGGAGCAGTACTTC.

Only a few counts were recorded for this clonotype. The chain employs TRBV7-2 and TRBJ1-4; the D is unclear. The CDR3 runs 14 residues. Deletions cut 1 base from V and 8 bases from J, with 11 bases between. The germline V gene has CDR1 SGHTA and CDR2 FQGNSA. The CDR3, as DNA: TGTGCCAGCAGCTTAGGCCCCCAAGACGAAAAACTGTTTTTT. It specifies CASSLGPQDEKLFF.

This clonotype was picked up many times. The chain combines TRBV29-1 with TRBJ2-3, with D uncertain. This CDR3 comprises 11 residues. The V end lost 3 bases, the J end lost 6 bases, and 7 bases lay between the germline ends. Germline V gene sequence: CDR1 SQVTM, CDR2 ANQGSEA. CDR3 loop: CSVDSDDTQYF. For the CDR3, the DNA is TGCAGCGTTGATTCGGACGATACGCAGTATTTT.

As regards this clonotype: The junction shows a germline mismatch at one end, possibly a read error. The chain uses TRBV4-1 and TRBJ1-4; 9 bases are shared with TRBD1. The CDR3 is 15 residues long. The germline V gene has CDR1 MGHRA and CDR2 YSYEKL. The CDR3 is CAGSTQDRGGEKLFF. CDR3 nucleotides: TGCGCCGGCAGCACCCAGGACAGGGGAGGTGAAAAACTGTTTTTT.